The clone carrying this T cell receptor (beta chain) occurred many times. CDR1 and CDR2 from the germline V gene are SQVTM and ANQGSEA. This CDR3 spans 13 amino acids. Trimming removed 5 bases from V and 4 bases from J, with 11 bases in between. The entry originates in a study of T cells in Graves' hyperthyroidism and ophthalmopathy. RNA transcripts served as the template for amplifying TCR beta CDR3 regions. The TCR CDR3 was amplified in a first-round RT-PCR using the HTBI primer set. A single record per CDR3 protein comes from TCRdb applying MiXCR to the multiplex PCR reads. The table includes hundreds of thousands of distinct CDR3 sequences, about 45% detected once.

The source of this sequence is an adult man with Graves' disease, either hyperthyroidism or ophthalmopathy (not recorded which). The sequencing sample was made of peripheral blood or thyroid tissue (not recorded which). V gene TRBV29-1 combines with J gene TRBJ2-2; the D gene is possibly TRBD2 (5 bases). For the CDR3, the DNA is TGCAGCGTTAAAAGGGCGGGCACCGGGGAGCTGTTTTTT. Its translation: CSVKRAGTGELFF.